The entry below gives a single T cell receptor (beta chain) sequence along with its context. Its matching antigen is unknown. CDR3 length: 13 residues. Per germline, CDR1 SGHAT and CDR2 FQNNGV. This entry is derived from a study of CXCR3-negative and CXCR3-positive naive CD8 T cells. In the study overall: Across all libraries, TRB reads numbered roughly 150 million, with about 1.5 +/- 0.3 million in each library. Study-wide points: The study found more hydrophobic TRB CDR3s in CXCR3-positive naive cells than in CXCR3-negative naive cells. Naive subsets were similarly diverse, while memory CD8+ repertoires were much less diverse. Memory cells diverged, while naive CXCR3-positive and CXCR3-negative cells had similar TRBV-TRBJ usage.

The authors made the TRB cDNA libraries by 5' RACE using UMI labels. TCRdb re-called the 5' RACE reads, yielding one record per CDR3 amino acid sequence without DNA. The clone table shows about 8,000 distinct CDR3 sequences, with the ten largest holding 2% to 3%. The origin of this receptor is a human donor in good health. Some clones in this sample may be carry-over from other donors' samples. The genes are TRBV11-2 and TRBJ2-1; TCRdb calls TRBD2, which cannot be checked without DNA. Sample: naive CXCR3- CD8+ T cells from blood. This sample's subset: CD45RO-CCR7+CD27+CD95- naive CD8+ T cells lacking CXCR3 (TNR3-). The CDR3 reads CASIAGVGNEQFF.